Shown below are 20 T cell receptor beta chains from a single sample sequenced in a study of cytomegalovirus exposure and HLA in healthy donors. In the PCR, 60 Vbeta and 13 Jbeta primers were used. Clones were read by immunoSEQ multiplex PCR, and TCRdb kept only the in-frame ones, dropping some. The sample shows about 170,000 clones, 80% to 90% of them seen only once. The specimen was PBMCs. Source of these receptors: a male donor in good health and CMV-seronegative.

This clone was seen once. This sequence joins TRBV10-3 and TRBJ2-1; 8 positions match TRBD2. Trimming cost V 9 bases and J 6 bases; bases outside gene matches: 10. Germline values: CDR1 ENHRY, CDR2 SYGVKD. This CDR3 comprises 14 residues. In DNA, the CDR3 is TGTGCCATGAGGGATAGCGGGGAGGGCAATGAGCAGTTCTTC. Translation: CAMRDSGEGNEQFF.

V and J are TRBV27 and TRBJ1-2, with TRBD1 as a possible D gene (5 bases). This CDR3 spans 13 amino acids. V was clipped by 2 bases and J by 2 bases, with 6 bases between them. Looked up from germline, CDR1 is MNHEY and CDR2 is SMNVEV (reference sequence). The CDR3 coding sequence is TGTGCCAGCAGTTTAACAGGCAACTATGGCTACACCTTC. Translating gives CASSLTGNYGYTF.

The genes are TRBV19 and TRBJ2-7; 10 bases are shared with TRBD1. V shed 10 bases, J shed 6 bases, and the junction held 9 bases outside the gene matches. The germline V gene has CDR1 LNHDA and CDR2 SQIVND (reference sequence). The CDR3 length is 13 residues. The CDR3 region is CATASTGGGEQYF. CDR3 nucleotides: TGTGCCACCGCGTCGACAGGGGGCGGCGAGCAGTACTTC.

This rearrangement joins TRBV5-6 to TRBJ2-3, with D perhaps matching TRBD2 (6 bases). The V gene lost 6 bases and the J gene lost 1 base, with 15 bases spanning the gap. The CDR3 totals 15 residues. Germline V lookup: CDR1 SGHDT, CDR2 YYEEEE. The CDR3 nucleotides are TGTGCCAGCACCAAGCGGGTGTTTGGCACAGATACGCAGTATTTT. It encodes CASTKRVFGTDTQYF.

This clone was detected only a few times. The rearrangement links TRBV5-1 to TRBJ2-3; 8 bases line up with TRBD2. Per the germline V gene, CDR1 is SGHRS and CDR2 is YFSETQ. Trimming removed 4 bases from V and 5 bases from J; junction bases left unmatched: 9. The CDR3 contains 15 residues. CDR3 nucleotides: TGCGCCAGCAGCCTAAGGGGACTAGAAGTAGATACGCAGTATTTT. It codes for CASSLRGLEVDTQYF.

The rearrangement links TRBV5-1 to TRBJ2-2; 9 bases fit TRBD2. V trimming: 0 bases; J trimming: 5 bases; junction bases outside the gene matches: 11. The length of the CDR3 is 18 residues. Germline CDR1 and CDR2: SGHRS and YFSETQ. This CDR3 reads CASSLAAGTSRPTGELFF. The CDR3, as DNA: TGCGCCAGCAGCTTGGCAGCTGGGACTAGCCGTCCTACCGGGGAGCTGTTTTTT.

J is TRBJ2-7 and V is TRBV5-4; tentative D call: TRBD2 (5 bases). V lost 0 bases and J lost 10, with 8 bases in between. The CDR3 totals 11 residues. CDR1 and CDR2 from the germline V gene are SGHNT and YYREEE (reference sequence). The DNA of the CDR3 is TGTGCCAGCAGCTTGGGAGGGATCCAGTACTTC. Protein sequence: CASSLGGIQYF.

The rearrangement uses TRBV5-1 and TRBJ2-3, with 9 bases matching TRBD2. The CDR3 covers 16 residues. V shed 2 bases and J 2 bases; nucleotides not matched to a gene: 6. Germline lookup yields CDR1 SGHRS and CDR2 YFSETQ. CDR3 loop: CASSFGLAGYTDTQYF. In DNA form, the CDR3 reads TGCGCCAGCAGCTTCGGGCTAGCGGGGTACACAGATACGCAGTATTTT.

CDR3 amino acids: CASSQGVFGGTRVKTQYF. The CDR3 DNA reads TGCGCCAGCAGCCAAGGAGTCTTTGGGGGGACTAGGGTAAAGACCCAGTACTTC. The chain couples TRBV4-1 to TRBJ2-5; 8 bases are a match to TRBD2. V lost 1 base, J lost 6 bases, and 16 bases stayed unmatched. Per germline, CDR1 MGHRA and CDR2 YSYEKL. The length of the CDR3 is 18 residues.

V is TRBV6-1 and J is TRBJ2-1, with D perhaps TRBD2 (6 bases). The CDR3 covers 16 residues. Germline V gives CDR1 MNHNS, CDR2 SASEGT. V was cut by 1 base and J by 1 base, with 11 bases left in between. CDR3 sequence reads: CASSEVAGTSYNEQFF. The CDR3 coding sequence is TGTGCCAGCAGTGAAGTGGCGGGAACATCCTACAATGAGCAGTTCTTC.

The chain links TRBV2 to TRBJ2-1; 12 bases fit TRBD2. From germline, CDR1 is SNHLY and CDR2 FYNNEI. Trimming cost V 6 bases and J 5 bases; bases outside gene matches: 2. The CDR3 has 14 amino acids. The DNA of the CDR3 is TGTGCCAGCAGCAGACTAGCGGGGGACAATGAGCAGTTCTTC. It translates to CASSRLAGDNEQFF.

With respect to this clone: The junction departs from the called germline gene at one end, perhaps through a read error. The V gene is TRBV4-3, the J gene TRBJ1-1, with D tentatively TRBD1 (5 bases). The CDR3 consists of 15 residues. The germline V gene encodes CDR1 LGHNA and CDR2 YSLEER. CDR3 amino acids: CASSQDHRWGTEAFF. The CDR3 DNA follows: TGCGCCAGCAGTCAAGATCACAGGTGGGGCACTGAAGCTTTCTTT.

The genes are TRBV19 and TRBJ2-2; perhaps TRBD1 as D (6 bases). The V gene's germline CDR1 is LNHDA and CDR2 SQIVND (reference sequence). The V end lost 6 bases, the J end lost 0 bases, and 14 bases lay between the germline ends. The CDR3 consists of 16 residues. The DNA for the CDR3 is TGTGCCAGTAGCCTAGGACAGTTCGCGAACACCGGGGAGCTGTTTTTT. Translated: CASSLGQFANTGELFF.

The V gene is TRBV7-8, the J gene TRBJ2-5; weak D call: TRBD2 (5 bases). Germline CDR1 is SGHVS and CDR2 is FQNEAQ. Trimming left V 8 bases short and J 1 base short, with 17 bases between. The CDR3 spans 15 residues. The CDR3 region has the DNA TGTGCCAGCGCATGGGGAGCGTCGTCCCAAGAGACCCAGTACTTC. The encoded protein is CASAWGASSQETQYF. The full variable domain, rest sourced from reference TRBV7-8 and TRBJ2-5, is GAGVSQSPRYKVAKRGQDVALRCDPISGHVSLFWYQQALGQGPEFLTYFQNEAQLDKSGLPSDRFFAERPEGSVSTLKIQRTQQEDSAVYLCASAWGASSQETQYFGPGTRLLVL.

This clone has a single count. The V and J genes are TRBV19 and TRBJ2-2; 10 nucleotides line up with TRBD1. The J segment lost 4 bases and the V segment lost 10 bases, leaving 9 bases of the junction unmatched. CDR1 is LNHDA, CDR2 SQIVND, per germline (reference sequence). This CDR3 comprises 15 residues. The CDR3 loop is CATTRTGGSTGELFF. The CDR3 DNA reads TGTGCCACAACTCGGACAGGGGGTAGCACCGGGGAGCTGTTTTTT.

The chain links TRBV2 to TRBJ1-3; no clear D gene. Trimming left V 6 bases short and J 0 bases short, with 9 bases between. There are 14 residues in the CDR3. The germline gives CDR1 SNHLY, CDR2 FYNNEI. CDR3 nucleotides: TGTGCCAGCAGCCTTCTAGACTCTGGAAACACCATATATTTT. This codes for CASSLLDSGNTIYF.

The chain couples TRBV5-8 to TRBJ2-5; TRBD1 aligns across 8 bases. The trim removed 4 bases at V and 5 bases at J, leaving 10 bases unmatched. Germline CDR1 is SGHTS and CDR2 is YDEGEE. This CDR3 spans 15 amino acids. The CDR3 bases are TGTGCCAGCAGCGACCGGACAGGGCCGGGGGAGACCCAGTACTTC. Encoded protein: CASSDRTGPGETQYF.

The chain is built from TRBV10-2 and TRBJ2-7; TRBD2 matches 7 bases. Germline trimming cut 5 bases from V and 3 bases from J; bases unmatched to any gene: 16. The CDR3 length is 17 residues. Germline V lookup: CDR1 WSHSY, CDR2 SAAADI. CDR3 sequence: CASSPIQPRLAGYEQYF. The CDR3 DNA follows: TGCGCCAGCAGTCCCATACAGCCGAGACTAGCTGGCTACGAGCAGTACTTC.

This clone showed up just once. V is TRBV6-1 and J is TRBJ1-1; TRBD1 matches 8 bases. The CDR3 spans 13 residues. Germline V CDR1 and CDR2: MNHNS, SASEGT. The V segment lost 5 bases and the J segment 4 bases; nucleotides outside the gene matches: 3. The CDR3 region is CASSRQGATEAFF. DNA for the CDR3: TGTGCCAGCAGTCGTCAGGGGGCCACTGAAGCTTTCTTT.

The chain employs TRBV28 and TRBJ2-7, with 9 bases aligning to TRBD2. Looked up from germline, CDR1 is MDHEN and CDR2 is SYDVKM. CDR3 length: 15 residues. V shed 2 bases, J shed 4 bases, and the junction held 6 bases outside the gene matches. CDR3 sequence reads: CASSLVPAGGYEQYF. The CDR3 coding sequence is TGTGCCAGCAGTTTAGTGCCAGCGGGAGGATACGAGCAGTACTTC.